One and the same sample provided the 12 T cell receptor beta chains below, sequenced in a study of tumor and adjacent non-tumor tissue in lung cancer. A modified ARM-PCR protocol with three rounds of nested PCR amplified TCRbeta. TCRdb reanalysed the multiplex PCR reads using MiXCR and keeps one entry per CDR3 protein. The sample has some 77,000 distinct CDR3 sequences, around 70% seen once. No cell sorting was done before RNA was extracted from the tissue. The sequencing input was lung tumor tissue. The source is a woman in her 70s with non-small cell lung cancer.

To note about this clonotype: The CDR3 does not end in the conserved phenylalanine or tryptophan, so this is likely a read error. The genes are TRBV6-1 and TRBJ1-1; 7 nucleotides line up with TRBD1. From germline, CDR1 is MNHNS and CDR2 SASEGT. After removal of 7 bases from V and 1 base from J, the junction contained 9 bases not matched to a gene. The CDR3 is 15 residues long. The CDR3 loop is CASNPRDSPNTEAFS. CDR3 DNA: TGTGCCAGCAATCCACGGGACAGCCCGAACACTGAAGCTTTCTCT.

With regard to this clonotype: The junction does not match germline at one end; this may be a read error. The chain uses TRBV11-3 and TRBJ1-1; D is uncertain. Looked up from germline, CDR1 is SGHNT and CDR2 is YENEEA. The CDR3 is 14 amino acids. In nucleotides, the CDR3 is TGTGCTAGCAGCTTCGGAGGAACAAACACTGAAACTTTCTTT. Its translation: CASSFGGTNTETFF.

There are a few counts of this clonotype. This may come from a read error, since a much larger clone is one base off. The chain recombines TRBV30 with TRBJ1-6; no firm D call. The V end lost 2 bases, the J end lost 11 bases, and 13 bases lay between the germline ends. The CDR3 is 13 residues long. The germline V gene encodes CDR1 GTSNPN and CDR2 SVGIG (reference sequence). The CDR3 nucleotides read TGTGCCTGGAGTACGTCGGGAAATACACCCCTCCACTTT. Its translation: CAWSTSGNTPLHF.

Points on this clonotype: At one boundary the junction diverges from the germline segment, which might be a read error. The chain has TRBV7-8 and TRBJ2-6, with 7 bases fitting TRBD1. Germline CDR1 is SGHVS and CDR2 is FQNEAQ. The CDR3 is 16 amino acids. CDR3 sequence reads: CARSLYRRGSANVPTF. The CDR3 bases are TGTGCCAGGAGCTTATACCGCAGGGGGTCTGCCAACGTCCCGACTTTC.

This clonotype was detected many times. The CDR3 loop reads CASSSTRTSGTNEQFF. CDR3 nucleotide sequence: TGTGCCAGCAGTTCCACCCGTACTAGCGGGACGAATGAGCAGTTCTTC. The genes are TRBV6-2 or TRBV6-3 and TRBJ2-1, with 10 bases that match TRBD2. The junction had 10 bases not matched to a gene; V was cut back by 4 bases and J by 7 bases. Germline V lookup: CDR1 MNHEY, CDR2 SVGEGT. The length of the CDR3 is 16 residues.

Note on this clonotype: A read error may be the cause here, since a much bigger clone is one base away. The chain carries TRBV5-1 and TRBJ1-6, with a possible D match to TRBD1 (5 bases). This CDR3 has 15 residues. Germline CDR1 and CDR2: SGHRS and YFSETQ. CDR3 DNA sequence: TGCGCCAGCAGCTTGACAGGCGGCGGGGGATCACCCCCCCACTTT. Translated: CASSLTGGGGSPPHF.

Comments on this clonotype: One base away lies a much larger clone, so this may be a sequencing read error. No conserved phenylalanine or tryptophan is present at the end of the CDR3, so a read error is the likely explanation. The V gene is TRBV28, the J gene TRBJ1-1; perhaps TRBD1 as D (6 bases). The CDR3 is 17 residues long. Germline CDR1 reads MDHEN; CDR2 reads SYDVKM. V lost 7 bases to trimming and J lost 0 bases, with 21 bases between them. The CDR3 DNA follows: TGTGCCAGCAACAAAGACAGGCTATTTCAAATGAACACTGAAGCTTTCCTT. This sequence encodes CASNKDRLFQMNTEAFL.

Remarks on this clonotype: Given a much more abundant clone one base away, this may be a read error. The rearrangement links TRBV2 to TRBJ2-3; 11 bases map to TRBD2. Per germline, CDR1 SNHLY and CDR2 FYNNEI. This CDR3 comprises 15 residues. The CDR3 bases are TGTGCCAGCAGTCCAACTAGCGGGAGTACAAATACGAAGTATTTT. Encoded protein: CASSPTSGSTNTKYF.

The V gene is TRBV12-3 or TRBV12-4, the J gene TRBJ2-1; no reliable D call. Trimming shortened V by 1 base and J by 9 bases, and 4 bases separated the two germline ends. The CDR3 sequence is 11 residues long. The CDR3 protein is CASSLVVEQFF. CDR3 DNA sequence: TGTGCCAGCAGTTTAGTTGTTGAGCAGTTCTTC.

This clonotype was picked up many times. The chain links TRBV10-3 to TRBJ1-2; 10 bases match TRBD1. The CDR3 is 14 amino acids. Per germline, CDR1 ENHRY and CDR2 SYGVKD. Trimming took 7 bases from V and 8 from J; bases not matched to a gene: 10. The CDR3 sequence: CAINFKGQGNGYTF. The CDR3 coding sequence is TGTGCCATCAACTTCAAGGGACAGGGGAACGGCTACACCTTC.

Comment on this clonotype: Compared with germline, one end of the junction differs, possibly owing to a read error. V gene TRBV6-5 combines with J gene TRBJ2-2; 9 bases line up with TRBD1. This CDR3 is 16 amino acids long. The germline V gene has CDR1 MNHEY and CDR2 SVGAGI. The CDR3 spells CVSRLTGTGYTWERFF. CDR3 DNA: TGTGTCAGCAGACTCACCGGGACAGGGTACACCTGGGAGCGGTTTTTT.

As concerns this clonotype: This is likely a read error, given that the CDR3 carries no conserved phenylalanine or tryptophan at its end. This chain uses TRBV29-1 with TRBJ2-5; D gene unclear. The CDR3 is made up of 11 amino acids. CDR1 and CDR2 (germline): SQVTM, ANQGSEA. The CDR3 DNA sequence: TGCAGAGCCCGACTGGAAGAGACCCAGTACTCC. Protein product: CRARLEETQYS.